These 24 T cell receptor beta chains were all obtained from the same sample, sequenced in a study of blood T cells in healthy people across ages. A second PCR, run for roughly 6 to 11 cycles, used a sample-barcoded 5' primer plus a J-beta primer mix. TCRdb reprocessed the 5' RACE reads via MiXCR and lists one record per CDR3 protein. Of roughly 1,000,000 distinct CDR3 sequences listed, approximately 26% are singletons. These sequences were also reported in another study, on T cells of mothers and their children.

Sequencing input: blood. The receptors shown here come from a girl aged 2 to 10 in good health.

V and J are TRBV9 and TRBJ2-5, with TRBD2 matching 12 bases. CDR1 SGDLS and CDR2 YYNGEE come from the germline V gene. This CDR3 has 13 amino acids. The trim removed 0 bases at V and 11 bases at J, leaving 2 bases unmatched. The CDR3 nucleotides read TGTGCCAGCAGCGTAGCTGGGACTAGCGGGCAGTACTTC. Translation gives CASSVAGTSGQYF.

This rearrangement joins TRBV7-2 to TRBJ2-3, with D unclear. The CDR3 has 13 residues. Germline CDR1 SGHTA, CDR2 FQGNSA. V was shortened by 5 bases and J by 2 bases, with 8 bases between the two germline ends. The CDR3 reads CASSPTYTDTQYF. The CDR3 nucleotides are TGTGCCAGCAGCCCGACCTACACAGATACGCAGTATTTT.

The V and J genes are TRBV29-1 and TRBJ2-3, with a tentative D call TRBD1 (7 bases). The ends were cut back, 7 bases at V and 4 bases at J, with 15 bases in the middle. The germline V gene has CDR1 SQVTM and CDR2 ANQGSEA. The CDR3 sequence is 13 residues long. The CDR3 here is CSGRDSFADTQYF. The CDR3, as DNA: TGCAGCGGGAGGGACAGTTTCGCAGATACGCAGTATTTT.

This clonotype was counted a few times. The chain joins TRBV7-2 to TRBJ2-5; D is tentatively TRBD1 or TRBD2 (5 bases each). The end of the DNA is better explained by TRBJ2-7, so the J call may be wrong. The CDR3 is 14 amino acids. From germline, CDR1 is SGHTA and CDR2 FQGNSA. DNA of the CDR3: TGTGCCAGCAGCTTAGGGGGACCCTTGCCCGAGCAGTACTTC. Its protein product is CASSLGGPLPEQYF.

This clonotype turned up a few times. The CDR3 is CASSSAESIKRLQYF. The CDR3 bases are TGTGCCAGCAGTTCGGCCGAAAGTATCAAGAGACTCCAGTACTTC. The gene calls are TRBV6-5 and TRBJ2-5; no definite D call. In germline, CDR1 is MNHEY, CDR2 SVGAGI. The V end was cut by 4 bases, the J end by 10 bases, with 22 bases between. This CDR3 comprises 15 residues.

A few counts support this clonotype. Relative to the germline gene, one junction end is altered; a read error may explain this. The DNA for the CDR3 is TGCAGCGTTGAATCTAGCGGGTCCCAAGAGACCCAGCGCTTC. Translating gives CSVESSGSQETQRF. The chain combines TRBV29-1 with TRBJ2-5; 8 bases align to TRBD2. This CDR3 has 14 amino acids. The germline CDR1 and CDR2 sequences are SQVTM and ANQGSEA.

This clonotype was recorded at least ten times. This chain links TRBV7-2 with TRBJ2-5, with 8 bases that match TRBD1. TRBJ2-7 explains the end of the DNA better; the J call may be wrong. Germline V gene lookup returns CDR1 SGHTA and CDR2 FQGNSA. CDR3 size: 14 residues. This CDR3 is CASSSTGGEYEQYF. The CDR3 region has the DNA TGTGCCAGCAGTTCCACAGGGGGAGAATACGAGCAGTACTTC.

The gene calls are TRBV18 and TRBJ2-1, with 9 bases identical to TRBD1. Germline-derived CDR1 and CDR2 are KGHSH and LQKENI. This CDR3 spans 14 amino acids. V trimming: 1 base; J trimming: 9 bases; junction bases outside the gene matches: 4. This CDR3 reads CASSPLQGAGEQFF. The CDR3 DNA is TGTGCCAGCTCACCACTACAGGGGGCGGGTGAGCAGTTCTTC.

Regarding this clonotype: Its ends do not fully match the called genes, so a read error is possible. This chain joins TRBV12-3 or TRBV12-4 and TRBJ2-3, with D hard to call. The CDR3 extends over 13 amino acids. Here the CDR3 reads CVSSLSLTDTQYF. The CDR3, as DNA: TGTGTCAGCAGTTTATCCCTCACAGATACGCAGTATTTT.

This clonotype was detected a few times. This chain uses TRBV6-5 with TRBJ1-1; tentative D call: TRBD1 (5 bases). The CDR3 is 15 residues long. The ends were cut back, 0 bases at V and 0 bases at J, with 8 bases in the middle. In germline, CDR1 is MNHEY, CDR2 SVGAGI. CDR3 protein: CASSYSGTVNTEAFF. The CDR3, as DNA: TGTGCCAGCAGTTACTCGGGGACGGTGAACACTGAAGCTTTCTTT.

The chain uses TRBV21-1 and TRBJ1-4. TRBV21-1 is a known pseudogene. This CDR3 is built from 16 residues. The DNA of the CDR3 is TGTGCCAGCAGCAAAGCTACTGGAGCCTCCAGGGAAAAACTGTTTTTT. Its translation is CASSKATGASREKLFF.

This chain uses TRBV20-1 with TRBJ2-1, with 7 bases identical to TRBD2. V was pared by 2 bases and J by 5 bases, with 6 bases of the junction left unmatched. The CDR3 runs to 14 residues. Germline V CDR1 and CDR2: DFQATT, SNEGSKA (reference sequence). DNA for the CDR3: TGCAGTGCTAGACCCAGCGGGACCGACAATGAGCAGTTCTTC. Amino acids: CSARPSGTDNEQFF.

The rearrangement uses TRBV10-1 and TRBJ2-3; D uncertain. This CDR3 has 13 amino acids. Trimming stripped 4 bases from V and 6 bases from J, with 11 bases between. Germline values: CDR1 WNHNN, CDR2 SYGVQD (reference sequence). This CDR3 is CASSAVYGDTQYF. The CDR3 nucleotides are TGCGCCAGCAGTGCTGTATACGGGGATACGCAGTATTTT.

The gene calls are TRBV12-3 or TRBV12-4 and TRBJ1-2; no clear D gene. This CDR3 is built from 12 residues. V lost 6 bases and J lost 9, with 14 bases in between. The CDR3 DNA sequence: TGTGCCAGCAGGCCTTCGGGCGAGAGCTACACCTTC. Encoded protein: CASRPSGESYTF.

CDR3 in amino acids: CASSTGTGTPYEQYF. The DNA for the CDR3 is TGTGCCAGCAGTACCGGGACAGGGACACCCTACGAGCAGTACTTC. V and J are TRBV6-1 and TRBJ2-7; 9 nucleotides agree with TRBD1. With 5 bases clipped from V and 2 bases from J, the junction kept 7 bases outside the gene matches. CDR1 MNHNS and CDR2 SASEGT come from the germline V gene. This CDR3 has 15 residues.

The chain couples TRBV20-1 to TRBJ2-7, with TRBD2 matching over 8 bases. CDR1 is DFQATT, CDR2 SNEGSKA, per germline (reference sequence). J lost 3 bases, V lost 2 bases, and 3 bases had no gene match. The CDR3 totals 13 residues. The CDR3 is CSARLAGLYEQYF. For the CDR3, the DNA is TGCAGTGCTAGACTAGCGGGTCTCTACGAGCAGTACTTC.

V is TRBV29-1 and J is TRBJ1-1; possible D gene TRBD1, 6 bases. Trimming removed 6 bases from V and 1 base from J, with 9 bases in between. CDR3 length equals 12 residues. CDR1 is SQVTM, CDR2 ANQGSEA, per germline. CDR3 sequence reads: CSVWDTNTEAFF. The DNA for the CDR3 is TGCAGCGTGTGGGACACGAACACTGAAGCTTTCTTT.

The table lists this clonotype with a few counts. V gene TRBV20-1 combines with J gene TRBJ2-1; a weak D match, TRBD2 (6 bases). Looked up from germline, CDR1 is DFQATT and CDR2 is SNEGSKA (reference sequence). CDR3 size: 16 residues. Trimming shortened V by 7 bases and J by 1 base, and 20 bases separated the two germline ends. The CDR3 sequence: CSGALLREDSYNEQFF. The DNA of the CDR3 is TGCAGTGGCGCACTTTTGAGGGAGGATTCCTACAATGAGCAGTTCTTC.

The chain couples TRBV11-3 to TRBJ2-6; D possibly uses TRBD1 or TRBD2 (5 bases each). In germline, CDR1 is SGHNT, CDR2 YENEEA. The CDR3 length is 15 residues. The V and J ends lost 5 bases and 4 bases respectively, with 12 bases between them. DNA for the CDR3: TGTGCCAGCAGCCTAGCAGGGCTCGGGGCCAACGTCCTGACTTTC. It codes for CASSLAGLGANVLTF. Combining the CDR3 with reference TRBV11-3 and TRBJ2-6 gives the whole variable domain EAGVVQSPRYKIIEKKQPVAFWCNPISGHNTLYWYLQNLGQGPELLIRYENEEAVDDSQLPKDRFSAERLKGVDSTLKIQPAELGDSAVYLCASSLAGLGANVLTFGAGSRLTVL.

Points on this clonotype: At one end the junction does not follow the germline gene, possibly because of a read error. The chain employs TRBV7-8 and TRBJ2-6, with a tentative D call TRBD2 (6 bases). This CDR3 is built from 18 residues. Looked up from germline, CDR1 is SGHVS and CDR2 is FQNEAQ. The CDR3 region is CASSPGSEWETGANVPTF. The CDR3 bases are TGTGCCAGCAGCCCCGGGAGTGAGTGGGAAACTGGGGCCAACGTCCCGACTTTC.

A few counts support this clonotype. The chain is built from TRBV7-2 and TRBJ2-3, with TRBD1 identical over 9 bases. The CDR3 extends over 15 amino acids. Unmatched junction bases numbered 9, after V lost 0 bases and J lost 11 bases. The germline CDR1 and CDR2 sequences are SGHTA and FQGNSA. This CDR3 reads CASSLALGQGGWQYF. CDR3 coding DNA: TGTGCCAGCAGCTTAGCGTTGGGACAGGGTGGGTGGCAGTATTTT.

The chain carries TRBV7-9 and TRBJ2-3, with 12 positions matching TRBD2. J lost 0 bases, V lost 3 bases, and 7 bases had no gene match. In germline, CDR1 is SEHNR, CDR2 FQNEAQ (reference sequence). This CDR3 is built from 18 residues. CDR3 sequence reads: CASSFRLAGEISTDTQYF. The CDR3, as DNA: TGTGCCAGCAGCTTCAGACTAGCGGGGGAAATCAGCACAGATACGCAGTATTTT.

This clonotype was seen a few times. The chain recombines TRBV7-9 with TRBJ2-1, with a weak D call TRBD2 (6 bases). Germline CDR1 SEHNR, CDR2 FQNEAQ (reference sequence). The CDR3 totals 14 residues. Trimming stripped 2 bases from V and 7 bases from J, with 12 bases between. The CDR3 sequence is CASSLRAGTNEQFF. The CDR3 DNA sequence: TGTGCCAGCAGCTTAAGGGCAGGGACTAATGAGCAGTTCTTC.

The rearrangement joins TRBV29-1 to TRBJ2-5; D is unclear. The DNA end lines up better with TRBJ2-1; the J call may be wrong. Germline assignment: CDR1 SQVTM and CDR2 ANQGSEA. There are 12 residues in the CDR3. The CDR3 DNA follows: TGCAGCGTTGAAGAGGTGTCCAATGAGCAGTTCTTC. It encodes CSVEEVSNEQFF.